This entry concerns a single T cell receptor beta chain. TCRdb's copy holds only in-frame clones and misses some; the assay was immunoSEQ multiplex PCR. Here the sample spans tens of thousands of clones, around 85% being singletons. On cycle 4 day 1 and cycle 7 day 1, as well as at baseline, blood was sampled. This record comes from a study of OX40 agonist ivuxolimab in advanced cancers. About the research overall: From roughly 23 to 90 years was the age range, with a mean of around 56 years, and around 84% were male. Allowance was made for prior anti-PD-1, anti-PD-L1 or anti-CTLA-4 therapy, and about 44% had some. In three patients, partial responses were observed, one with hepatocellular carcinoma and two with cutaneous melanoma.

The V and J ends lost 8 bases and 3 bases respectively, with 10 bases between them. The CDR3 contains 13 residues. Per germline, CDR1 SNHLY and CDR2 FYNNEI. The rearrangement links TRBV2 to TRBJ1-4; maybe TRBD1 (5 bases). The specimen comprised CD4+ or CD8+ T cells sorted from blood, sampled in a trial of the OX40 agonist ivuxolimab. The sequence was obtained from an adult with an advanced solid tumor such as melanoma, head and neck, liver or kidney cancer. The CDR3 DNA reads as TGTGCCAGCCGGACATCGCCTAATGAAAAACTGTTTTTT. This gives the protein CASRTSPNEKLFF.